This passage covers 13 T cell receptor beta chains from one sample sequenced in a study of OX40 agonist ivuxolimab in advanced cancers. Only in-frame clones appear in the TCRdb table, and some are missing; sequencing was by immunoSEQ multiplex PCR. The sample holds roughly 86,000 clones; over 90% are singletons and the top ten take about 0.7%. Sequenced material: CD4+ or CD8+ T cells sorted from blood, taken in a trial of the OX40 agonist ivuxolimab. The source is an adult with an advanced solid tumor such as melanoma, head and neck, liver or kidney cancer.

The chain is built from TRBV29-1 and TRBJ2-3; D unresolved. Germline V gives CDR1 SQVTM, CDR2 ANQGSEA. V dropped 5 bases and J dropped 0 bases, with 18 bases sitting between them. The CDR3 contains 16 residues. Written as DNA, the CDR3 is TGCAGCGTTCCACTAACGTGGGGTTCTAGCACAGATACGCAGTATTTT. This sequence encodes CSVPLTWGSSTDTQYF.

This chain joins TRBV2 and TRBJ2-7; D gene uncertain. Germline-derived CDR1 and CDR2 are SNHLY and FYNNEI. CDR3 size: 13 residues. Trimming cost V 3 bases and J 3 bases, with 9 bases left between them. In DNA form, the CDR3 reads TGTGCCAGCAGTGACTTTACAGTCTACGAGCAGTACTTC. Its protein is CASSDFTVYEQYF.

This chain links TRBV2 with TRBJ1-5; the D is unclear. This CDR3 is 18 amino acids long. V was clipped by 1 base and J by 2 bases, with 18 bases between them. Germline V gene data show CDR1 as SNHLY and CDR2 as FYNNEI. CDR3 coding DNA: TGTGCCAGCAGTGAAGTAATCCCGGGCGGCGGGGGCAATCAGCCCCAGCATTTT. As protein: CASSEVIPGGGGNQPQHF.

The chain joins TRBV7-9 to TRBJ2-2; 7 positions match TRBD1. The CDR3 is made up of 16 amino acids. CDR1 and CDR2 from the germline V gene are SEHNR and FQNEAQ (reference sequence). V trimming: 4 bases; J trimming: 2 bases; junction bases outside the gene matches: 7. This CDR3 reads CASSSPTGANTGELFF. In DNA form, the CDR3 reads TGTGCCAGCAGCTCACCAACAGGGGCTAACACCGGGGAGCTGTTTTTT.

J is TRBJ1-4 and V is TRBV28; TRBD1 aligns across 8 bases. CDR1 is MDHEN and CDR2 is SYDVKM in the germline V gene. The ends lost 4 bases at V and 8 bases at J; junction bases unmatched: 9. The CDR3 sequence is 15 residues long. The CDR3 DNA reads as TGTGCCAGCAGTTCAAGTAGGACAGGGCGCGAAAAACTGTTTTTT. Its protein product is CASSSSRTGREKLFF.

The chain combines TRBV19 with TRBJ2-6, with D hard to call. The CDR3 totals 15 residues. Germline V gene sequence: CDR1 LNHDA, CDR2 SQIVND (reference sequence). V was trimmed by 3 bases and J by 0 bases, leaving 6 bases between them. For the CDR3, the DNA is TGTGCCAGTAGTATGAGCAGCTCTGGGGCCAACGTCCTGACTTTC. Its protein is CASSMSSSGANVLTF.

The chain is built from TRBV21-1 and TRBJ1-4. TRBV21-1 is assigned pseudogene status. The CDR3 runs 14 residues. The chain's CDR3 is CASSKAREGLKLFF. Written as DNA, the CDR3 is TGTGCCAGCAGCAAAGCCCGAGAGGGATTAAAACTGTTTTTT.

The gene calls are TRBV5-1 and TRBJ2-5; D may be TRBD2 (7 bases). The CDR3 is made up of 15 amino acids. The germline V gene encodes CDR1 SGHRS and CDR2 YFSETQ. Trimming stripped 4 bases from V and 2 bases from J, with 15 bases between. The CDR3 DNA reads TGCGCCAGCAGCGGGGAGGGACACCAGCAAGAGACCCAGTACTTC. It yields the protein CASSGEGHQQETQYF.

The gene calls are TRBV6-5 and TRBJ2-7, with D uncertain. The CDR3 length is 13 residues. The V gene's germline CDR1 is MNHEY and CDR2 SVGAGI. V lost 6 bases, J lost 9 bases, and 18 bases lay in between. CDR3 DNA: TGTGCCAGCAGGGCCGGATCTCAGAACGGGCAGTACTTC. Translated, it gives CASRAGSQNGQYF.

V gene TRBV19 combines with J gene TRBJ2-1; D is perhaps TRBD1 (6 bases). The CDR3 totals 14 residues. Between the trimmed V and J ends, which lost 6 bases and 0 bases, there was a span of 9 bases. CDR1 and CDR2 (germline): LNHDA, SQIVND (reference sequence). CDR3 protein: CASRPGHSYNEQFF. CDR3 DNA: TGTGCCAGTAGACCGGGACACTCCTACAATGAGCAGTTCTTC.

The gene calls are TRBV19 and TRBJ1-4; unclear D gene. Germline CDR1 LNHDA, CDR2 SQIVND (reference sequence). Trimming cost V 4 bases and J 11 bases, with 11 bases left between them. CDR3 length: 12 residues. The CDR3 loop is CASSSPGNKLFF. In nucleotides, the CDR3 is TGTGCCAGTAGTAGCCCCGGGAACAAACTGTTTTTT.

The V call is TRBV5-6, the J call TRBJ1-2, with D possibly being TRBD1 (6 bases). V was shortened by 6 bases and J by 4 bases, with 22 bases between the two germline ends. The germline gives CDR1 SGHDT, CDR2 YYEEEE. The CDR3 runs to 16 residues. DNA for the CDR3: TGTGCCAGCAACCGGGGGCGAATTACCCTCTTCTATGGCTACACCTTC. Amino acids: CASNRGRITLFYGYTF.

The chain couples TRBV28 to TRBJ2-5; the match to TRBD2 covers 7 bases. The CDR3 extends over 15 amino acids. With V trimmed by 8 bases and J by 5 bases, 14 bases remained unmatched. Per germline, CDR1 MDHEN and CDR2 SYDVKM. The CDR3 DNA is TGTGCCAGCCGCCCCCCTGCGGGAGAGAAGGAGACCCAGTACTTC. It codes for CASRPPAGEKETQYF.